Below, one TCR beta chain is given with its context. Its antigen is as yet unknown. This may arise from a read error, as a much more abundant clone is one base away. The library was made from cDNA and included unique molecular identifiers. TCRdb ran MiXCR on the PCR reads and lists one entry per CDR3 protein. The sample yields over 700,000 distinct CDR3 sequences, 25% to 30% seen once. Germline V gene lookup returns CDR1 DFQATT and CDR2 SNEGSKA (reference sequence). The CDR3 is made up of 16 amino acids. These data belong to a study of post-analysis software for immune sequencing data. Study overall: Secondary progressive, relapsing-remitting and progressive-relapsing multiple sclerosis were among the included disease courses. Findings and limits, study-wide: Under the F measure, samples that were prepared in one batch clustered strongly together. Patients used about 5 TRBV segments, including TRBV5-6, TRBV5-1 and TRBV20-1, more often than controls. Controls had significantly higher normalized Chao1 diversity than multiple sclerosis patients.

This receptor was obtained from a girl aged 5 to 17 with multiple sclerosis. Source material: blood. The chain combines TRBV20-1 with TRBJ2-3, with TRBD2 matching over 9 bases. The CDR3 loop is CGATAISGGSTDTQYF. The CDR3 DNA reads as TGCGGTGCCACAGCGATAAGCGGGGGGAGCACAGATACGCAGTATTTT.